This TCR beta chain was found in a study of T cell responses to AZD1222 COVID-19 vaccine. General study results and limits: Spike-specific TCR repertoires showed rising breadth and depth after two AZD1222 doses. Only after the peak T cell response were repertoires sampled. Unmutated variant regions are reportedly targeted by nearly half of spike-specific TCRs.

On this clone: The antigen is unknown.

Assay used: immunoSEQ multiplex PCR; TCRdb lists only in-frame clones, some missing. The sample records fewer than 110,000 clones, 91% being singletons. Trimming took off 0 bases at V and 7 bases at J, with 14 bases between the two ends. Germline values: CDR1 SGHDT, CDR2 YYEEEE. The CDR3 covers 16 residues. The rearrangement joins TRBV5-6 to TRBJ1-6; D unresolved. The sample consisted of peripheral blood, taken on day 0 of AZD1222 vaccination. This receptor was identified in an adult in good health. The CDR3 is CASSLGGFGSNSPLHF. CDR3 nucleotides: TGTGCCAGCAGCTTGGGAGGCTTCGGGTCCAATTCACCCCTCCACTTT.